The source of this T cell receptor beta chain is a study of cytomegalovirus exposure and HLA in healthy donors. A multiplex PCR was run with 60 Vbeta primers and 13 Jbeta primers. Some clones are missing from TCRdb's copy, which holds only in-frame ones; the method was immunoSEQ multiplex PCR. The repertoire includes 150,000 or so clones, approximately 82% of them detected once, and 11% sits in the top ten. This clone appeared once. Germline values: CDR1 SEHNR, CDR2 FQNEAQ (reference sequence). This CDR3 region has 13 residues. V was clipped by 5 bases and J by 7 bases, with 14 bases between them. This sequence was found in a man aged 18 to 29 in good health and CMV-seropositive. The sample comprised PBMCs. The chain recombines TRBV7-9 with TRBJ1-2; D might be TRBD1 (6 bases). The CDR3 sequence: CASSPNRAGGYTF. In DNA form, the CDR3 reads TGTGCCAGCAGCCCCAACAGGGCAGGTGGCTACACCTTC. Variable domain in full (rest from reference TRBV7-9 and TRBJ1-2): DTGVSQNPRHKITKRGQNVTFRCDPISEHNRLYWYRQTLGQGPEFLTYFQNEAQLEKSRLLSDRFSAERPKGSFSTLEIQRTEQGDSAMYLCASSPNRAGGYTFGSGTRLTVV.